This T cell receptor (beta chain) is drawn from a study of low-dose radiotherapy and immunotherapy resistance in tumors. Study information: Cohort 1 was given 0.5 Gy per fraction every 2 weeks, for 6.5 Gy total.

First-strand cDNA relied on TRAV- and TRBV-specific primers spanning alpha and beta chains. The TCRs were subjected to amplification over about 20 PCR cycles employing a constant-region primer in conjunction with a V-primer adapter. TCRdb redid the calling of the reads with MiXCR, one entry per CDR3 protein. The sample yields tens of thousands of distinct CDR3 sequences, almost 25% seen once. At least ten counts were recorded for this clonotype. As for time point: before trial treatment. Donors were dosed with nivolumab and ipilimumab; they also received aspirin, low-dose cyclophosphamide and low-dose radiotherapy. This material consisted of PBMCs, taken before treatment. The receptor was derived from a male donor with prostate cancer.

This CDR3 reads CASSPGTSGPSTDTQYF. CDR3 DNA sequence: TGTGCCAGCAGTCCCGGGACTAGCGGGCCTAGCACAGATACGCAGTATTTT. The rearrangement uses TRBV28 and TRBJ2-3, with 12 bases identical to TRBD2. J lost 0 bases, V lost 5 bases, and 6 bases had no gene match. The length of the CDR3 is 17 residues. Germline CDR1 MDHEN, CDR2 SYDVKM.